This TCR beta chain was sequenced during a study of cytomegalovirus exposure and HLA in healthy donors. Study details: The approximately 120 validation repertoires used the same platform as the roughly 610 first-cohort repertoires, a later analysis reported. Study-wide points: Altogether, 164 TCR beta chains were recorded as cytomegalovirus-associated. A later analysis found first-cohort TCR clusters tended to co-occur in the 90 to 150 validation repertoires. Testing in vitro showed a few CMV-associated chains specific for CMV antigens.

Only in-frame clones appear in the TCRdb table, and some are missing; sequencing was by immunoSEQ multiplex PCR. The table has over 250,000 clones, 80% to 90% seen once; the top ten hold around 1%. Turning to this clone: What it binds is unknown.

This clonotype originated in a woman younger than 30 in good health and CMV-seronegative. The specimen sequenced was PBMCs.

The CDR3, as DNA: TGTGCCAGCAGCCCGAGAAAACAGGGGATGATGGTCGATGAGCAGTTCTTC. It specifies CASSPRKQGMMVDEQFF. The chain is built from TRBV7-3 and TRBJ2-1; 7 nucleotides match TRBD1. This CDR3 has 17 residues. The trim removed 5 bases at V and 8 bases at J, leaving 18 bases unmatched. Per the germline V gene, CDR1 is SGHTA and CDR2 is FQGTGA.